These T cell receptor beta chains were read from a single sample in a study of T-cell reconstitution after alpha-beta-depleted transplantation in children. TCRdb re-derived calls from the PCR reads in MiXCR, one entry per CDR3 protein. Of some 640,000 distinct CDR3 sequences listed, around 16% are singletons. The input for sequencing was PBMCs from the stem cell graft donor, taken from the stem cell graft. The receptor set was obtained from a human donor who donated a stem cell graft to a child with acute myeloid leukemia. Each CDR3 is given with its conserved first and last residue. The D gene is left open where the match is weak. A row's size may be missing; if present it is once, few, many or a size class.

v_call	j_call	d_call	clone_size	cdr3_length	cdr3_nt	cdr3_aa
TRBV20-1	TRBJ2-1	.	many	12	TGCAGTGCTCGACAGGGAGGGAATGAGCAGTTCTTC	CSARQGGNEQFF
TRBV25-1	TRBJ1-2	.	.	13	TGTGCCAGCAGTGAAAAGCAGAACTATGGCTACACCTTC	CASSEKQNYGYTF
TRBV24-1	TRBJ2-1	TRBD1	.	16	TGTGCCACCAGTGTAGCCCCGGGACAGGGGCGCAATGAGCAGTTCTTC	CATSVAPGQGRNEQFF
TRBV15	TRBJ1-2	TRBD1	few	15	TGTGCCACCAGCAGAGATCTGGGACAGGGGGGCGGCTACACCTTC	CATSRDLGQGGGYTF
TRBV7-2	TRBJ2-3	TRBD1	.	15	TGTGCCAGCAGCTCACCCGGACAGGGCACACATACGCAGTATTTT	CASSSPGQGTHTQYF
TRBV7-9	TRBJ2-3	.	.	15	TGTGCCAGCAGCTTAGTTCAGGGACGCACAGATACGCAGTATTTT	CASSLVQGRTDTQYF
TRBV9	TRBJ1-1	TRBD1	many	14	TGTGCCAGCAGCGGACAGGGGAAGAACACTGAAGCTTTCTTT	CASSGQGKNTEAFF
TRBV5-1	TRBJ2-3	.	.	14	TGCGCCAGCAGCTGGGACTTTCCCACAGATACGCAGTATTTT	CASSWDFPTDTQYF
TRBV10-3	TRBJ2-1	.	many	16	TGTGCCATCAGTGAGTCGATGGCAGGGATCTACAATGAGCAGTTCTTC	CAISESMAGIYNEQFF
TRBV20-1	TRBJ1-2	.	many	12	TGCAGCCGGAGCGGAGGGCCTTATGGCTACACCTTC	CSRSGGPYGYTF
TRBV5-5	TRBJ2-1	TRBD1	many	14	TGTGCCAGCAGCTTGACCGGGACAGCTGAAGAGCAGTTCTTC	CASSLTGTAEEQFF
TRBV20-1	TRBJ1-6	.	many	15	TGCAGTGCTAGGGATCTCAGGGGCGGAAATTCACCCCTCCACTTT	CSARDLRGGNSPLHF
TRBV28	TRBJ2-1	TRBD1	.	15	TGTGCCAGCACCCAGGGACAGGCGTCTTACAATGAGCAGTTCTTC	CASTQGQASYNEQFF
TRBV20-1	TRBJ1-3	.	many	14	TGCAGTGCTAGAGATAAGACCTCTGGAAACACCATATATTTT	CSARDKTSGNTIYF
TRBV20-1	TRBJ2-1	.	many	15	TGCAGTGCTAGAGCCCCGACGGCAGGGATTCGTAAGCAGTTCTTC	CSARAPTAGIRKQFF
TRBV12-5	TRBJ1-1	.	.	13	TGTGCTAGTGTTTCAGAGGGGAACACTGAAGCTTTCTTT	CASVSEGNTEAFF
TRBV7-2	TRBJ1-5	.	few	11	TGTGCCAGCAGCTGGAATCAGCCCCAGCATTTT	CASSWNQPQHF
TRBV24-1	TRBJ2-5	.	many	11	TGTGCCACCAGTAACAAATGGACCCAGTACTTC	CATSNKWTQYF
TRBV29-1	TRBJ2-4	TRBD2	.	16	TGCAGCGTTGAAGAAAGCGGGGGAGAAGCCAAAAACATTCAGTACTTC	CSVEESGGEAKNIQYF
TRBV5-6	TRBJ2-1	.	many	13	TGTGCCAGCAGCTTGGCCGGTCTAATTGAGCAGTTCTTC	CASSLAGLIEQFF
TRBV30	TRBJ2-7	TRBD2	.	13	TGTGCCTGGGAAGCGGGGGCCCCCTACGAGCAGTACTTC	CAWEAGAPYEQYF
TRBV20-1	TRBJ1-5	.	many	14	TGCAGTGCTAGAGTTAGACAGCACAATCAGCCCCAGCATTTT	CSARVRQHNQPQHF
TRBV27	TRBJ1-5	.	.	15	TGTGCCAGCAAGAGAGGGCAGGGTAGCAATCAGCCCCAGCATTTT	CASKRGQGSNQPQHF
TRBV7-2	TRBJ1-5	.	.	15	TGTGCCAGCAACCTCGTGGGGGTTAGCAATCAGCCCCAGCATTTT	CASNLVGVSNQPQHF
TRBV24-1	TRBJ2-2	.	.	17	TGTGCCACCAGTGATCCCCCAGGGACAACTAACACCGGGGAGCTGTTTTTT	CATSDPPGTTNTGELFF
TRBV6-6	TRBJ2-5	TRBD1	.	13	TGTGCCAGCAACGACAGGGCTCGAGAGACCCAGTACTTC	CASNDRARETQYF
TRBV10-3	TRBJ1-1	.	many	12	TGTGCCATCAGTGCGTCGGTAGGGCTAGCTTTCTTT	CAISASVGLAFF
TRBV7-2	TRBJ2-1	TRBD2	.	14	TGTGCCAGCAGCGGGGGGACCTTAGCGGGGCGAATGTTCTTC	CASSGGTLAGRMFF
TRBV20-1	TRBJ1-1	.	many	13	TGCAGTGCTAGAGATCCACCTAACACTGAAGCTTTCTTT	CSARDPPNTEAFF
TRBV20-1	TRBJ2-7	.	many	13	TGCAGTGCTATAGGCCTGGGGGACTACGAGCAGTACTTC	CSAIGLGDYEQYF
TRBV5-1	TRBJ1-5	TRBD1	few	13	TGCGCCAGCAGCGAACAGGGGTCTCAGCCCCAGCATTTT	CASSEQGSQPQHF
TRBV29-1	TRBJ2-3	TRBD1	.	13	TGCAGCGTCCCGGGACAGGGGAAAGATACGCAGTATTTT	CSVPGQGKDTQYF
TRBV30	TRBJ1-4	.	few	13	TGTGCCTGGAGTACTAGATATAATGAAAAACTGTTTTTT	CAWSTRYNEKLFF
TRBV6-5	TRBJ2-1	.	.	15	TGTGCCAGCAGTCCTTCAGGGGTTAGAATCGATGAGCAGTTCTTC	CASSPSGVRIDEQFF
TRBV11-2	TRBJ1-5	.	.	13	TGTGCCAGCAGCTCCAAGTGGAATCAGCCCCAGCATTTT	CASSSKWNQPQHF
TRBV29-1	TRBJ1-1	.	many	12	TGCAGCGTTGACAAGGGGTACGCTGAAGCTTTCTTT	CSVDKGYAEAFF
TRBV12-3/TRBV12-4	TRBJ1-6	TRBD1	many	14	TGTGCCAGCAGTTTATTGGGACAGGGATCACCCCTCCACTTT	CASSLLGQGSPLHF